This TCR beta chain was retrieved from a study of blood T cell repertoires in COVID-19. Whole-study context: Sources were T cells, B-cell-depleted T cells, or PBMCs; the material itself was cDNA or gDNA.

CDR1 and CDR2 from the germline V gene are LGHNT and FRNRAP. The trim removed 8 bases at V and 8 bases at J, leaving 6 bases unmatched. The CDR3 runs to 14 residues. This clone was found once. Methods used by the authors: Amplification with reference gene primers provided the estimates of nucleated cell counts. Profiling relied on immunoSEQ multiplex PCR, and the TCRdb table lists in-frame clones only, not all of them. V and J calls and clone size are as listed in that table; D and trimming were resolved from the DNA. Of approximately 280,000 clones listed, nearly 90% are singletons. The TCR originated in a man younger than 35 with active or convalescent COVID-19. This chain uses TRBV12-5 with TRBJ2-1, with 13 bases that match TRBD2. The specimen was peripheral blood. CDR3 nucleotide sequence: TGTGCTAGTAGACTAGCGGGGGGTTTCTATGAGCAGTTCTTC. Its translation: CASRLAGGFYEQFF.